One sample yielded the 7 T cell receptor beta chains listed below, sequenced in a study of shared clonotypes between healthy human individuals. Naive-designated CD8 cells lacked CD45RO, were positively enriched for CCR7, and omitted terminally differentiated effector memory CD45RA+ cells. TCRdb's copy holds only in-frame clones and misses some; the assay was immunoSEQ multiplex PCR. The sample includes fewer than 1 million clones, 96% of them seen just once. The specimen sequenced was naive CD8+ T cells sorted from blood. These receptors originate from a young man in good health.

The chain joins TRBV6-4 to TRBJ2-3; D is unclear. The CDR3 length is 15 residues. Trimming shortened V by 0 bases and J by 6 bases, and 13 bases separated the two germline ends. Per germline, CDR1 MRHNA and CDR2 SNTAGT. The CDR3 loop is CASSDSFGRIDTQYF. The CDR3 region has the DNA TGTGCCAGCAGTGACTCCTTCGGACGCATCGATACGCAGTATTTT.

CDR3 coding DNA: TGTGCCAGCAGTTACTCGAGACTAGCGGGGCAGTTCTTC. This gives the protein CASSYSRLAGQFF. The genes are TRBV6-5 and TRBJ2-1, with 10 bases fitting TRBD2. In germline, CDR1 is MNHEY, CDR2 SVGAGI. J was trimmed by 12 bases and V by 0 bases; bases with no gene match: 2. The CDR3 is made up of 13 amino acids.

A word on this clone: Other DNA sequences of this sample code for an identical CDR3. The CDR3 protein is CASSELGSYEQYF. The CDR3 coding sequence is TGTGCCAGCAGTGAACTGGGCTCCTACGAGCAGTACTTC. J is TRBJ2-7 and V is TRBV6-1, with unresolved D. The CDR3 covers 13 residues. CDR1 and CDR2 from the germline V gene are MNHNS and SASEGT. The ends were cut back, 2 bases at V and 0 bases at J, with 5 bases in the middle.

J is TRBJ2-7 and V is TRBV5-5; D is perhaps TRBD1 or TRBD2 (6 bases each). Per the germline V gene, CDR1 is SGHKS and CDR2 is YYEKEE (reference sequence). V shed 3 bases and J shed 3 bases, with 19 bases lying between them. The CDR3 runs 16 residues. The CDR3 nucleotides are TGTGCCAGCAGCTATAACCCTTCGGGGGCGATCTACGAGCAGTACTTC. Its translation: CASSYNPSGAIYEQYF.

CDR3 protein: CASSNRDRGMVGEQFF. The CDR3 DNA follows: TGTGCCAGTAGTAACCGGGACAGGGGTATGGTGGGTGAGCAGTTCTTC. The chain is built from TRBV19 and TRBJ2-1; 10 nucleotides match TRBD1. The ends lost 4 bases at V and 9 bases at J; junction bases unmatched: 12. The CDR3 sequence is 16 residues long. The V gene's germline CDR1 is LNHDA and CDR2 SQIVND (reference sequence).

V and J are TRBV5-1 and TRBJ2-7; D assignment may be TRBD1 or TRBD2 (5 bases each). The germline V and J ends were trimmed by 1 base and 2 bases, with 10 bases remaining between them. The CDR3 totals 14 residues. CDR1 is SGHRS, CDR2 YFSETQ, per germline. The CDR3 nucleotides are TGCGCCAGCAGCTTGTTGGGGACGACCTACGAGCAGTACTTC. It specifies CASSLLGTTYEQYF.

The rearrangement uses TRBV7-9 and TRBJ2-7; D assignment may be TRBD1 or TRBD2 (5 bases each). V shed 5 bases and J shed 3 bases, with 14 bases lying between them. This CDR3 comprises 14 residues. Germline CDR1 and CDR2: SEHNR and FQNEAQ (reference sequence). In DNA form, the CDR3 reads TGTGCCAGCAGCCGCCCCGGGACCCACTACGAGCAGTACTTC. It is translated as CASSRPGTHYEQYF.